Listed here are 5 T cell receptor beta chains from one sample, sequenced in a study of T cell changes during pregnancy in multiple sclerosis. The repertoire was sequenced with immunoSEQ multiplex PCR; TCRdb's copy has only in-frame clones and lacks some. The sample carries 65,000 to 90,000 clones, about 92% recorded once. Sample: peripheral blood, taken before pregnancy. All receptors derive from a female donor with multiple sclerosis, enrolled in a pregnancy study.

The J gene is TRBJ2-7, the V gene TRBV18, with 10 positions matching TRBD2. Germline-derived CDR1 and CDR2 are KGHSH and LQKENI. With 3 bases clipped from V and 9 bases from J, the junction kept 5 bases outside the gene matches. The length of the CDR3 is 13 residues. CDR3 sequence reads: CASSPGTSVRQYF. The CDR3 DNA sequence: TGTGCCAGCTCACCGGGGACTAGCGTACGGCAGTACTTC.

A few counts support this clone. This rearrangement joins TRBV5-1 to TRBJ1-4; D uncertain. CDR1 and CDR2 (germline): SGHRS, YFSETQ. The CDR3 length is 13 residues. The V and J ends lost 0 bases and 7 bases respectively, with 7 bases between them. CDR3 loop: CASSLAGGEKLFF. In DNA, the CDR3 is TGCGCCAGCAGCTTGGCGGGAGGTGAAAAACTGTTTTTT.

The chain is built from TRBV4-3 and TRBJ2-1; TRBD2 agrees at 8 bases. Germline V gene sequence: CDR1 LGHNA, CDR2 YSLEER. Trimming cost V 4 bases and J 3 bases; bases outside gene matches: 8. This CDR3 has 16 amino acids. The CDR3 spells CASSLAGLGGYNEQFF. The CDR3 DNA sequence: TGCGCCAGCAGCCTGGCGGGACTAGGGGGCTACAATGAGCAGTTCTTC.

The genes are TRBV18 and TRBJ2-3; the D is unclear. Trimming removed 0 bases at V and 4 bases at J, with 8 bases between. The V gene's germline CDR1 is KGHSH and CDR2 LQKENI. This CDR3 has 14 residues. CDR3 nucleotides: TGTGCCAGCTCACCACCCTCCCCTGCAGATACGCAGTATTTT. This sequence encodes CASSPPSPADTQYF.

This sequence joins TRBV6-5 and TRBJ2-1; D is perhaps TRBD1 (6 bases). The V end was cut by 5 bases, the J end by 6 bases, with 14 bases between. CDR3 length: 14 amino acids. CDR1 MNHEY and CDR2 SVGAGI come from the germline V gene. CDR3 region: CASSNTRDTNEQFF. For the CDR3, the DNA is TGTGCCAGCAGTAACACCCGGGACACCAATGAGCAGTTCTTC.